This T cell receptor (beta chain) was found in a study of graft-versus-host responses after intestinal transplantation. The germline V gene encodes CDR1 LNHDA and CDR2 SQIVND (reference sequence). J lost 0 bases, V lost 4 bases, and 1 base had no gene match. There are 14 residues in the CDR3. A note on this clone: Antigen unknown.

Profiled with immunoSEQ multiplex PCR; TCRdb holds only in-frame clones, not every one. The sample comprises about 59,000 clones, 90% to 95% of which are singletons, and more than 0.3% rests with the top ten. The sequence derives from a human donor who was the organ donor for an intestinal transplant. Here the sequenced sample was unstimulated CD4+ T cells sorted from spleen or lymph node cells, taken before transplant. V usage is TRBV19 and J usage is TRBJ2-7, with TRBD1 matching over 9 bases. Here the CDR3 DNA reads TGTGCCAGTAGTAGGGGACAGGGCTCCTACGAGCAGTACTTC. It encodes CASSRGQGSYEQYF.